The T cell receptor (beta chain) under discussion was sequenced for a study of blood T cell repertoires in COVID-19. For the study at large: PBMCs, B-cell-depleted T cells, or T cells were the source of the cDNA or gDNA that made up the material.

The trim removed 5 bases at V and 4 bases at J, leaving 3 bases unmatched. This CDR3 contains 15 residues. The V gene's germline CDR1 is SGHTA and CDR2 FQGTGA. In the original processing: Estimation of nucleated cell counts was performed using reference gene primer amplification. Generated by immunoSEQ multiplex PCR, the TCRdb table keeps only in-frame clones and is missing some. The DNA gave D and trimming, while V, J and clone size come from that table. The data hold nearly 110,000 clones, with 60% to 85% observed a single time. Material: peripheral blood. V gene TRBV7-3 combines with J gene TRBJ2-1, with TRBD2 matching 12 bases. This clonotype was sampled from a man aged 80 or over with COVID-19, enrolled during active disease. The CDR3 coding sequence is TGTGCCAGCAGCACCGGGACTAGCGGGTACAATGAGCAGTTCTTC. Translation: CASSTGTSGYNEQFF.